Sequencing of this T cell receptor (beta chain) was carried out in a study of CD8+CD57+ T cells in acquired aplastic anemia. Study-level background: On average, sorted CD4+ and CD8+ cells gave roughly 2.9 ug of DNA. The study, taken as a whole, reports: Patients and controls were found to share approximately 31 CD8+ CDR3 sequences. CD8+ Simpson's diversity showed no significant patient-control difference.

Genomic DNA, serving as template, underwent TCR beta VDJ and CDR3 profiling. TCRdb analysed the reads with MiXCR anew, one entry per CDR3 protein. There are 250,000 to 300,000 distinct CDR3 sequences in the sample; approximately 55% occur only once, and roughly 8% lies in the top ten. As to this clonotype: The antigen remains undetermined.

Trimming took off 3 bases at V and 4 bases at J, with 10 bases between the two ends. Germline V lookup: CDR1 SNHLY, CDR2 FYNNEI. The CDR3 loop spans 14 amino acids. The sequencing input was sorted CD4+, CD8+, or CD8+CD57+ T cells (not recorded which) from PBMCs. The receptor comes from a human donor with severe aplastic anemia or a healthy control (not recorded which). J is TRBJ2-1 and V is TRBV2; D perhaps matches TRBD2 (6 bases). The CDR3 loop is CASSDGGAYNEQFF. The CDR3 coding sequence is TGTGCCAGCAGTGACGGGGGAGCATACAATGAGCAGTTCTTC.